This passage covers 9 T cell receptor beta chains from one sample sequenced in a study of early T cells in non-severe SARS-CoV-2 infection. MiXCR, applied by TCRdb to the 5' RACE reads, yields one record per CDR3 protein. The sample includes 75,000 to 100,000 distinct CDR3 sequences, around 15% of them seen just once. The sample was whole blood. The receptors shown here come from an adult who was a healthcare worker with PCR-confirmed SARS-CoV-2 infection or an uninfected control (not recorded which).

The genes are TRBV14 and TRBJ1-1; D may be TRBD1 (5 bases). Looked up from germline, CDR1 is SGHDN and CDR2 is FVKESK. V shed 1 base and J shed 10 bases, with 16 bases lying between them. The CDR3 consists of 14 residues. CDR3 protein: CASSQVGWDGTAFF. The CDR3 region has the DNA TGTGCCAGCAGCCAAGTTGGCTGGGACGGTACAGCTTTCTTT.

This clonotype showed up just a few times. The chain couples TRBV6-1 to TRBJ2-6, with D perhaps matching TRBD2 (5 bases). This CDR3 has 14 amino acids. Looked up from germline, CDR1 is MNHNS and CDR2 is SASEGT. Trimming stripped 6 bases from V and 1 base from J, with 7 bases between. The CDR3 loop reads CASRRESGANVLTF. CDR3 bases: TGTGCCAGCAGGAGGGAATCTGGGGCCAACGTCCTGACTTTC.

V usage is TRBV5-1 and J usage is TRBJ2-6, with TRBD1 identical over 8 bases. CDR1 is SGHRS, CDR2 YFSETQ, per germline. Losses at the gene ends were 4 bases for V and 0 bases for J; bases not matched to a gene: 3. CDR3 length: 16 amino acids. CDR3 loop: CASSAQGDSGANVLTF. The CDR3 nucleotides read TGCGCCAGCAGCGCACAGGGGGACTCTGGGGCCAACGTCCTGACTTTC.

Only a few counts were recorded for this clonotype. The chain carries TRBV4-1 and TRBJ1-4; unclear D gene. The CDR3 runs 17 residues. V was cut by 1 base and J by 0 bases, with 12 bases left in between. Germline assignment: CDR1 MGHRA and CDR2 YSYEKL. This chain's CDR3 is CASSQAPAAATNEKLFF. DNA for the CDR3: TGCGCCAGCAGCCAAGCCCCAGCCGCCGCAACTAATGAAAAACTGTTTTTT.

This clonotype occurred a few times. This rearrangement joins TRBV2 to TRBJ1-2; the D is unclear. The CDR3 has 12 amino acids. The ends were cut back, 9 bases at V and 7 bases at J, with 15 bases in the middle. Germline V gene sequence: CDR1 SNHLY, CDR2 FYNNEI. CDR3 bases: TGTGCCAGGGCGATTGGTAGCAGTGGCTACACCTTC. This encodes CARAIGSSGYTF.

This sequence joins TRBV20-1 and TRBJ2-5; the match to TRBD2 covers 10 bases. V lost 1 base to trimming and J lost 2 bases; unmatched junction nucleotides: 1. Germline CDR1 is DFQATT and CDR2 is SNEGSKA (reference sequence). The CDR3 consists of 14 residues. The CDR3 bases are TGCAGTGCTAGAGGGACTAGCGGACAAGAGACCCAGTACTTC. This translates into CSARGTSGQETQYF.

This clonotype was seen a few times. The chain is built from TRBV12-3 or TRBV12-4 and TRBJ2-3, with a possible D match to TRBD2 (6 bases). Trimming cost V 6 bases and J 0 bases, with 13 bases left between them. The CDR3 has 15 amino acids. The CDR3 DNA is TGTGCCAGCAGCGCGGGGCAGTGGAGCACAGATACGCAGTATTTT. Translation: CASSAGQWSTDTQYF.

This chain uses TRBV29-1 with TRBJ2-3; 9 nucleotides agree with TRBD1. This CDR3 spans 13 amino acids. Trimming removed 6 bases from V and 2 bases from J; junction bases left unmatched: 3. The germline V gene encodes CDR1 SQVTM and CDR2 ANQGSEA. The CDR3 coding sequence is TGCAGCGTGACAGGGGGAACCACAGATACGCAGTATTTT. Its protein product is CSVTGGTTDTQYF.

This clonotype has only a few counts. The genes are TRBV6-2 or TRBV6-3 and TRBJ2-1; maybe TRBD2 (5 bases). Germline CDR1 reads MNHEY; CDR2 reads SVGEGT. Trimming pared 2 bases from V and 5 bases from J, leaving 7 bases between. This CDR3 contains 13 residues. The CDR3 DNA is TGTGCCAGCAGTTACCAGCGGAACAATGAGCAGTTCTTC. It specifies CASSYQRNNEQFF.